This TCR beta chain was captured in a study of cytomegalovirus exposure and HLA in healthy donors. Across the study: Researchers previously reported finding just under 120 million unique TCR beta sequences from some 180 million T cells. Study outcomes and limitations: In a later analysis, specific HLA alleles were associated with 15,000 to 20,000 TCR beta sequences at a 0.05 false discovery rate.

It was with 60 Vbeta and 13 Jbeta primers that the PCR ran. Assay used: immunoSEQ multiplex PCR; TCRdb lists only in-frame clones, some missing. The table shows fewer than 150,000 clones, with about four fifths occurring only once. On this clone: Its antigen is undetermined.

The sample consisted of PBMCs. The sequence derives from a man aged 30-40 years in good health.

The CDR3 coding sequence is TGTGCCACCAGCAGAGATGGGCGCCACGGCGTGGATACGCAGTATTTT. This sequence encodes CATSRDGRHGVDTQYF. V gene TRBV15 combines with J gene TRBJ2-3; D gene unclear. Germline CDR1 LNHNV, CDR2 YYDKDF (reference sequence). Trimming shortened V by 0 bases and J by 6 bases, and 16 bases separated the two germline ends. The CDR3 sequence is 16 residues long.